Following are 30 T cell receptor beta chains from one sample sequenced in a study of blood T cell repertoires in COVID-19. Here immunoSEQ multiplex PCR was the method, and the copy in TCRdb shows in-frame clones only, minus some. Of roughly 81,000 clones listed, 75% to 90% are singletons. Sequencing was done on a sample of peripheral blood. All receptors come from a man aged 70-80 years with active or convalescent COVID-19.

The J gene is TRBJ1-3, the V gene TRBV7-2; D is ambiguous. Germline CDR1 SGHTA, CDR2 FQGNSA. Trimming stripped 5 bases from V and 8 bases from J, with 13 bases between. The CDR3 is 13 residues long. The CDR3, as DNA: TGTGCCAGCAGCCCAAATCGAAGAGACACCATATATTTT. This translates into CASSPNRRDTIYF.

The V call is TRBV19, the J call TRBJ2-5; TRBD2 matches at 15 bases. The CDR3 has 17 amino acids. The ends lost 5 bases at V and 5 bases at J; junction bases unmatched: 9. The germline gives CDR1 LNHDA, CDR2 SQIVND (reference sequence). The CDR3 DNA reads TGTGCCAGTAGTCTACGGACTAGCGGGGGGGCCGGGGAGACCCAGTACTTC. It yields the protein CASSLRTSGGAGETQYF.

The CDR3 sequence is CASSLVWRGSEFF. The CDR3 nucleotides are TGTGCCAGCAGCTTGGTGTGGCGGGGGTCTGAGTTCTTC. The rearrangement links TRBV5-5 to TRBJ2-1; 7 bases line up with TRBD2. The CDR3 spans 13 residues. Germline CDR1 is SGHKS and CDR2 is YYEKEE (reference sequence). Losses at the gene ends were 0 bases for V and 14 bases for J; bases not matched to a gene: 8.

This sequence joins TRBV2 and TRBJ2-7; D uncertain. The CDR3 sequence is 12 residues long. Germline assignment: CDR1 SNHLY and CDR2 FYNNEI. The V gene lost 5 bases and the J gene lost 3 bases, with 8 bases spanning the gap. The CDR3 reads CASSQNSYEQYF. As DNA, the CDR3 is TGTGCCAGCAGTCAGAACAGCTACGAGCAGTACTTC.

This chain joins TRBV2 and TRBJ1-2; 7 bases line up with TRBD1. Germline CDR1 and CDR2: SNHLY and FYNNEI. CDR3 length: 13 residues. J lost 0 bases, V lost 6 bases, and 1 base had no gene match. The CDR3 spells CASRGTANYGYTF. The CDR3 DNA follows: TGTGCCAGCAGAGGGACAGCTAACTATGGCTACACCTTC.

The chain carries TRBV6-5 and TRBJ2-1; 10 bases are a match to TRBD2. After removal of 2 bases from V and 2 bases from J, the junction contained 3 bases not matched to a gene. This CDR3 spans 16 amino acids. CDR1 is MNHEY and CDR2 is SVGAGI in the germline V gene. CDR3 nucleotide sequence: TGTGCCAGCAGTTACATCCTAGCGGGGGCCTACAATGAGCAGTTCTTC. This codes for CASSYILAGAYNEQFF.

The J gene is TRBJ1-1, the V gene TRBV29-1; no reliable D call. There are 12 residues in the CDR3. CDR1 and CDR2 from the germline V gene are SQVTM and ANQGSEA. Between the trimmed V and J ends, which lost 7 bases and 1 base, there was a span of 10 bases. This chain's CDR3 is CSAEPGNTEAFF. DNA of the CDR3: TGCAGCGCGGAACCGGGGAACACTGAAGCTTTCTTT.

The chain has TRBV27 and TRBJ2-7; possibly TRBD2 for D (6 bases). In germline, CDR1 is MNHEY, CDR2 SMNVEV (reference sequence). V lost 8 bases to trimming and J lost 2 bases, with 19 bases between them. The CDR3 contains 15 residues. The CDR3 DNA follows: TGTGCCAGCGCGGGGATTAGGGTGAGCCCCTACGAGCAGTACTTC. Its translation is CASAGIRVSPYEQYF.

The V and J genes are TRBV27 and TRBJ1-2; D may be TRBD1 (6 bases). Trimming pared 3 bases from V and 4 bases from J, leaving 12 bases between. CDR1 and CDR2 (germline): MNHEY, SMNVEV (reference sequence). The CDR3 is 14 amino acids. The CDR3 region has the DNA TGTGCCAGCAGTTTCAGGGGTAGGGGCTATGGCTACACCTTC. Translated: CASSFRGRGYGYTF.

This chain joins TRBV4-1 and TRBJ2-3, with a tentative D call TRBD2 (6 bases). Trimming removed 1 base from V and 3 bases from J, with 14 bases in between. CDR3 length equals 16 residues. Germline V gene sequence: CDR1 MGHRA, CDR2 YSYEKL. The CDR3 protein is CASSQVVVGGTDTQYF. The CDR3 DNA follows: TGCGCCAGCAGCCAAGTCGTGGTTGGGGGGACAGATACGCAGTATTTT.

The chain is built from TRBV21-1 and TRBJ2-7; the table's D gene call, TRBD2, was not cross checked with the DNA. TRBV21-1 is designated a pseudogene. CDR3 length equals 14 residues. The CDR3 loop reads CASSQRERAYEQYF. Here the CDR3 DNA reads TGTGCCAGCAGCCAAAGGGAGAGGGCGTACGAGCAGTACTTC.

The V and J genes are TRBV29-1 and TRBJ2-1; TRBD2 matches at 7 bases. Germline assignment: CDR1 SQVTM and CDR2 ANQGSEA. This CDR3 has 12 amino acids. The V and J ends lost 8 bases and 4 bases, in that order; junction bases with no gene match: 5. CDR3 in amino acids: CSHSRGYNEQFF. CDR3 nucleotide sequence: TGCAGCCATTCGCGGGGGTACAATGAGCAGTTCTTC.

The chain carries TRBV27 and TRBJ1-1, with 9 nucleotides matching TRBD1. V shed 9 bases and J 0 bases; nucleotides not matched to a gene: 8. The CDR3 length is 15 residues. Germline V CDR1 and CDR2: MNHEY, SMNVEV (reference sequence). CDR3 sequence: CASLRTGDMNTEAFF. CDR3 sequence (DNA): TGTGCCAGTTTGAGGACAGGGGACATGAACACTGAAGCTTTCTTT.

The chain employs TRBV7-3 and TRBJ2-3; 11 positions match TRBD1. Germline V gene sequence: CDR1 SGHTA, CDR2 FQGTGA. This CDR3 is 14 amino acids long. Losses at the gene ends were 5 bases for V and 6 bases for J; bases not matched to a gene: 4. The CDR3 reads CASSRRDRGDTQYF. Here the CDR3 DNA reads TGTGCCAGCAGCCGCCGGGACAGGGGGGATACGCAGTATTTT.

DNA of the CDR3: TGTGCCACCAGCTCACAAGGGACAGGGGCTTTCGGCTACACCTTC. This codes for CATSSQGTGAFGYTF. This sequence joins TRBV10-3 and TRBJ1-2; 10 positions agree with TRBD1. V gave up 10 bases and J gave up 8 bases; unmatched junction bases: 16. Per germline, CDR1 ENHRY and CDR2 SYGVKD. The CDR3 is made up of 15 amino acids.

The CDR3 DNA reads TGCGCCAGCAGCTTGATGACAGGGGGGACCCAAGAGACCCAGTACTTC. Its translation is CASSLMTGGTQETQYF. This chain uses TRBV5-1 with TRBJ2-5, with TRBD1 identical over 9 bases. The CDR3 extends over 16 amino acids. Germline loops: CDR1 SGHRS, CDR2 YFSETQ. V gave up 1 base and J gave up 1 base; unmatched junction bases: 5.

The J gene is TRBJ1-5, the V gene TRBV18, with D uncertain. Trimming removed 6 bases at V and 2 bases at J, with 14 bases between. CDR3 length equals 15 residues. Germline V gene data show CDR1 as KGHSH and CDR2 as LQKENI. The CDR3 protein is CASSSQAPRNQPQHF. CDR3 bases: TGTGCCAGCTCTTCCCAGGCCCCCCGCAATCAGCCCCAGCATTTT.

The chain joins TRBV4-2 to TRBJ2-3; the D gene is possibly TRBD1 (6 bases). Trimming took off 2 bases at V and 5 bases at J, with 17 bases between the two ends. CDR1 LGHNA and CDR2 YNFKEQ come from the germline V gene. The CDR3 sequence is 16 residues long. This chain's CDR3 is CASSQYTTLGQDTQYF. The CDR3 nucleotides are TGTGCCAGCAGCCAATACACGACCCTGGGACAAGATACGCAGTATTTT.

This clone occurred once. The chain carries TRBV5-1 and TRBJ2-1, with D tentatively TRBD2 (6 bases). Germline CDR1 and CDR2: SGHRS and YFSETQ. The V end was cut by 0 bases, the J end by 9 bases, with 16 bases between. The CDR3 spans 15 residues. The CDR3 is CASSLAGTSEVEQFF. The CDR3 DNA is TGCGCCAGCAGCTTGGCCGGGACTTCGGAAGTTGAGCAGTTCTTC.

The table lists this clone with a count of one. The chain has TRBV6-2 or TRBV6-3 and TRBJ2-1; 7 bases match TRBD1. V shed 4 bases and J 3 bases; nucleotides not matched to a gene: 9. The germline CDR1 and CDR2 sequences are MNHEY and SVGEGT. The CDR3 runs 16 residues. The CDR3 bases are TGTGCCAGCAGTTTCCCCGGGCAGGGGGTCTACAATGAGCAGTTCTTC. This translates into CASSFPGQGVYNEQFF.

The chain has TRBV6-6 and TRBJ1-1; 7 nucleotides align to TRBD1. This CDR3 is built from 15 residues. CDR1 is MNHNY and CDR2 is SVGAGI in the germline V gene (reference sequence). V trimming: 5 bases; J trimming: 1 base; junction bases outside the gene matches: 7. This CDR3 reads CASSKPGQQNTEAFF. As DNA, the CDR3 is TGTGCCAGCAGTAAACCGGGACAGCAGAACACTGAAGCTTTCTTT.

The CDR3 nucleotides are TGTGCCAGCAGCAGAACAGGGAGCTCTGGAAACACCATATATTTT. Residues: CASSRTGSSGNTIYF. The J gene is TRBJ1-3, the V gene TRBV7-8; D possibly corresponds to TRBD1 (6 bases). The germline CDR1 and CDR2 sequences are SGHVS and FQNEAQ. The CDR3 runs 15 residues. V was shortened by 5 bases and J by 0 bases, with 11 bases between the two germline ends.

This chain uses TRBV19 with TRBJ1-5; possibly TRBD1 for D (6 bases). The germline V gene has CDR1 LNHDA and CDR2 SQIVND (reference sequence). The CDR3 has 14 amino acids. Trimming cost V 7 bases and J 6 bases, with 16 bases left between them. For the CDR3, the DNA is TGTGCCAGTACAGGGCAGGGGTGGGGTCAGCCCCAGCATTTT. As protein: CASTGQGWGQPQHF.

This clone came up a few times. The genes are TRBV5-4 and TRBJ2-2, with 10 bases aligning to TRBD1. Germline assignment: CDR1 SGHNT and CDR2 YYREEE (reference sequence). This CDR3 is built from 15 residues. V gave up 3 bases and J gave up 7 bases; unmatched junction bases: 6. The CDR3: CASSWGQGRSGELFF. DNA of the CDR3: TGTGCCAGCAGCTGGGGACAGGGGAGAAGCGGGGAGCTGTTTTTT.

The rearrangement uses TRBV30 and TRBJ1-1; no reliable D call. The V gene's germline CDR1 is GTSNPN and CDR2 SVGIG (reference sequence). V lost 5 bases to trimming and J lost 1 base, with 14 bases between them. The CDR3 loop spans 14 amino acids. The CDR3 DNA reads TGTGCCTGGGTCACTCGACGGAGGAACACTGAAGCTTTCTTT. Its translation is CAWVTRRRNTEAFF.

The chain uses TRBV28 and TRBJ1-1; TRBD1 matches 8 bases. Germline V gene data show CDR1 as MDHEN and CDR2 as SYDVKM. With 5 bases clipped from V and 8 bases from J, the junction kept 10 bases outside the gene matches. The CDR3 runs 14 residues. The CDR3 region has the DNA TGTGCCAGCAGTGGACATTACAGGGGGACCGAAGCTTTCTTT. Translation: CASSGHYRGTEAFF.

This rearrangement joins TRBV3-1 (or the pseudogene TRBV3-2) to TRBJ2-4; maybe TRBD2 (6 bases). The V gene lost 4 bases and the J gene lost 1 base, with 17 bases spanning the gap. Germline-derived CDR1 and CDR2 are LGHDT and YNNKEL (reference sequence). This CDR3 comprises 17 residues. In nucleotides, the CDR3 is TGTGCCAGCAGCCCCAGGAGATGGGGGGACGCCAAAAACATTCAGTACTTC. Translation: CASSPRRWGDAKNIQYF.

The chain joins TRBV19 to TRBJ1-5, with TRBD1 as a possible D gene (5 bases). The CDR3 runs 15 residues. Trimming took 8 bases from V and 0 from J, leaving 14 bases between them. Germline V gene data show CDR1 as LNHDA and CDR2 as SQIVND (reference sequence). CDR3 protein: CASLTRGGSNQPQHF. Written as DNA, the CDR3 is TGTGCCAGTTTAACAAGGGGTGGTAGCAATCAGCCCCAGCATTTT.

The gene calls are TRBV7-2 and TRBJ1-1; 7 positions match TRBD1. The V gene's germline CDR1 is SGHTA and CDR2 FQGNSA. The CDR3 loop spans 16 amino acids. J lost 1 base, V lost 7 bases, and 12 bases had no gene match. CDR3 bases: TGTGCCAGCACCGCCCGCCCAGGGGGAAAGAACACTGAAGCTTTCTTT. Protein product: CASTARPGGKNTEAFF.

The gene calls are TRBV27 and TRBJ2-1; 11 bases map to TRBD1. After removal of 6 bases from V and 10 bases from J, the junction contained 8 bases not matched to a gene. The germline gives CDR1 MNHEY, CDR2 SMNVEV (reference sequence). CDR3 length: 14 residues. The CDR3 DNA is TGTGCCAGCAGGCGGGGACAGGGGGTATCGGAGCAGTTCTTC. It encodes CASRRGQGVSEQFF.